This paragraph covers one TCR beta chain sequence. Its antigen target is currently unknown. The record has no base qualities; no much larger clone is one base away. The data derive from a study of OX40 agonist ivuxolimab in advanced cancers. As for the study more broadly: Ivuxolimab was a fully human IgG2 agonistic monoclonal antibody targeting the costimulatory receptor OX40 (CD134). Among the approximately 54 dose-escalation patients, around 19 had hepatocellular carcinoma, 15 or so melanoma, 9 renal cell carcinoma and 9 head and neck cancer. A male proportion of roughly 80% and a mean age of around 60 years, ranging from 23 to 79, were recorded for the dose-escalation cohort. Partial responses occurred in three dose-escalation patients, of whom one had hepatocellular carcinoma and two had cutaneous melanoma. Prior anti-PD-1, anti-PD-L1 or anti-CTLA-4 therapy was permitted, and checkpoint inhibitors had been received by less than 45% of dose-escalation patients. Peripheral TCRbeta sequencing was intended to test whether TCR sequence diversity was altered and clonal T-cell expansion was caused by ivuxolimab. The paper reports the monotherapy dose-escalation portion (N of about 50 patients) of the phase I ivuxolimab trial. Intravenous ivuxolimab was administered to patients every 2 weeks at six dose levels: 0.01, 0.1, 0.3, 1.5, 3 and 10 mg/kg. Summary of the overall study and its limitations: Low levels of normalized T-cell clonal expansion were also seen in some patients who did not respond. Antigen specificity was not determined for the clonally expanded peripheral T cells. At doses of 0.1 to 3.0 mg/kg, clonal expansion of both CD4+ and CD8+ T cells in blood was seen between baseline and week 6. On average, CD8+ T cells showed more expanded clones than CD4+ T cells after ivuxolimab. In the 0.1-3.0 mg/kg groups, partial responders had among the lowest normalized peripheral clonal expansion, particularly in CD8+ T cells.

The trial excluded patients who had a history of autoimmune disease or who were on systemic immunosuppression. Peripheral blood for TCR sequencing was drawn from every dose cohort at baseline, at cycle 4 day 1 and at cycle 7 day 1. Samples came from an open-label, multicenter, first-in-human phase I dose-escalation trial of ivuxolimab. The trial enrolled adults with locally advanced or metastatic head and neck squamous cell, hepatocellular, melanoma or renal cell carcinoma. CD4+ and CD8+ T cells were sorted separately from peripheral blood before TCR sequencing. Genomic DNA was isolated from the sorted cells so that the TCRbeta CDR3 region could be sequenced. TCRbeta CDR3 regions were sequenced using the immunoSEQ Assay. TCRdb provides this immuneACCESS table in a form limited to in-frame rearrangements. Some clones are lacking; in checked studies, under half of them reflect an unresolved V gene, and why the rest are absent is not known. This sample holds 30,000 to 45,000 clones; approximately 82% were observed only once. The top ten hold 1.8% of the sample.

CDR1 and CDR2, per the germline V gene, are SGHTA and FQGNSA. The germline V end is reduced by 5 bases and the J end by 8 bases; junction bases left unmatched: 10. The CDR3 covers 15 residues, taking in both the cysteine and the phenylalanine. The entry retains the CDR3 DNA only, 45 bases that are in frame from base 1. The V and J genes are TRBV7-2 and TRBJ2-1; 9 bases in the middle match TRBD2. This clonotype originated in an adult with an advanced solid tumor such as melanoma, head and neck, liver or kidney cancer. The sample in question was CD4+ or CD8+ T cells sorted from blood, obtained in a trial of the OX40 agonist ivuxolimab. The CDR3 region: CASSARAGGTDEQFF. The DNA sequence is given as TGTGCCAGCAGCGCGAGGGCGGGGGGGACCGATGAGCAGTTCTTC. Here the CDR3 is joined to the reference TRBV7-2 and TRBJ2-1 genes, and the full variable domain is: GAGVSQSPSNKVTEKGKDVELRCDPISGHTALYWYRQSLGQGLEFLIYFQGNSAPDKSGLPSDRFSAERTGGSVSTLTIQRTQQEDSAVYLCASSARAGGTDEQFFGPGTRLTVL.